The entry below gives a single T cell receptor (beta chain) sequence along with its context. Its target is not known. The V gene's germline CDR1 is MNHNY and CDR2 SVGAGI (reference sequence). The CDR3 consists of 14 residues. With 11 bases removed from V and 4 bases from J, the gap between germline ends came to 20 bases. The repertoire was sequenced with immunoSEQ multiplex PCR; TCRdb's copy has only in-frame clones and lacks some. The sample has tens of thousands of clones, roughly 75% seen once. The source of the sample is a study of a mutant IDH1 vaccine in newly diagnosed glioma. Study context: It was radiotherapy, temozolomide, or both that patients received previously, with most receiving both. It was at week 35 that visit V12 occurred, and at week 47 that visit V13 did.

The time point here: week 47, end of study. Alongside topical imiquimod, each dose of vaccine comprised 300 ug of mutant IDH1 20-mer peptide. The TCR originated in a man over 45 with glioma. This chain links TRBV6-6 with TRBJ1-1; D is unresolved. Material: PBMCs, obtained from a glioma patient whose treatment included an IDH1 peptide vaccine. CDR3 loop: CAGPMPADGTEAFF. CDR3 nucleotide sequence: TGTGCCGGGCCCATGCCCGCCGACGGCACTGAAGCTTTCTTT.